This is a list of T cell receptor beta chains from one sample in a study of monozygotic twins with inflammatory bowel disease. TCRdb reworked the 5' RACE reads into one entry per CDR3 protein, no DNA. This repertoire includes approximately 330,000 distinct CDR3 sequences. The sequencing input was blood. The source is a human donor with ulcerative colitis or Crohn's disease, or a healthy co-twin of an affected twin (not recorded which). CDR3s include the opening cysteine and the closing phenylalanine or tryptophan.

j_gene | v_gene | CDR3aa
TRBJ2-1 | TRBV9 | CASSVEGGMGIGQFF
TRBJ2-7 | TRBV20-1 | CSARGRAGDYEQYF
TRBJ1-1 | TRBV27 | CASSSTRAVGNTEAFF
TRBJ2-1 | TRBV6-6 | CASSIAGVNEQFF
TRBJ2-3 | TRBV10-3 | CAISESIARGADTQYF
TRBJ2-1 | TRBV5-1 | CASSFIAGGTYNEQFF
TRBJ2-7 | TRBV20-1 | CSAPVPGRGYEQYF
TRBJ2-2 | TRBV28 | CASTNSGSPPGELFF
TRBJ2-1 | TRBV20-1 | CSARDVMVGEQFF
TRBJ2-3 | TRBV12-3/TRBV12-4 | CASSPGTSGGFFEDTQYF
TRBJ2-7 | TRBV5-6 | CASSFNYFGSTYEQYF
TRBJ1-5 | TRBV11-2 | CASSLAAGQGQPQHF
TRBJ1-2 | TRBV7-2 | CASSLRRQGDGYTF
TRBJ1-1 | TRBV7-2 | CASSSRKNTEAFF
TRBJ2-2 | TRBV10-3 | CAIRLEAGANTGELFF
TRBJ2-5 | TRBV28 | CASSATGGMETQYF
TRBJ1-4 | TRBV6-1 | CASRRQGGGEKLFF
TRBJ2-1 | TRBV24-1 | CATSDSHNEQFF
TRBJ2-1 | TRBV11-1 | CASSLGQGALLSSYNEQFF
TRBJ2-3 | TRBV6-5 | CASSYSRRGGRGTDTQYF
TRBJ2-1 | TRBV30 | CAWSSPHGGGYNEQFF
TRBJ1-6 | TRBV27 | CASRKQGSSYNSPLHF
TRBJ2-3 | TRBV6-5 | CASSYRELTDTQYF
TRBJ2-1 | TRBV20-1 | CSATPGASNEQFF
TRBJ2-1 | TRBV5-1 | CASRVAGGIYNEQFF
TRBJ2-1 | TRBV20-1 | CSARLRTINEQFF
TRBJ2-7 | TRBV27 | CASSMDRGSYEQYF
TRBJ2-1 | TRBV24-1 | CATSRGDRNEQIF
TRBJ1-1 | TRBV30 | CAWKPMGQGVGAAFF
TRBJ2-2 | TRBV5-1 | CASSSKPPGQGTGELFF
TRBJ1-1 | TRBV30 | CASGVSPEAFF
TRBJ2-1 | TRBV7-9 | CASSLEGAISYNEQFF
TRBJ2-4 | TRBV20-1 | CSATRQDKNIQYF
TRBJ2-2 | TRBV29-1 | CSVEARTGWAGELFF
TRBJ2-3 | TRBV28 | CASSTDTVRGDTQYF
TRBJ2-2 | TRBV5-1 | CASSLVLREYDTGELFF
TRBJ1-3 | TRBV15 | CATSRAGGPSGNTIYF
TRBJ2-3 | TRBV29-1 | CSVESLNTDTQYF
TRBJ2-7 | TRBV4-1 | CASSTGTGGSYEQYF
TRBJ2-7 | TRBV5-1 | CASSFYAGQEQYF
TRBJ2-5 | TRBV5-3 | CARSLAPGPGIDRETQYF
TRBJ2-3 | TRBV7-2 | CASSLGPITDTQYF
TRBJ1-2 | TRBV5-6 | CASRTGTGFSGYTF
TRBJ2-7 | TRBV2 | CASRGQGLFYEQYF